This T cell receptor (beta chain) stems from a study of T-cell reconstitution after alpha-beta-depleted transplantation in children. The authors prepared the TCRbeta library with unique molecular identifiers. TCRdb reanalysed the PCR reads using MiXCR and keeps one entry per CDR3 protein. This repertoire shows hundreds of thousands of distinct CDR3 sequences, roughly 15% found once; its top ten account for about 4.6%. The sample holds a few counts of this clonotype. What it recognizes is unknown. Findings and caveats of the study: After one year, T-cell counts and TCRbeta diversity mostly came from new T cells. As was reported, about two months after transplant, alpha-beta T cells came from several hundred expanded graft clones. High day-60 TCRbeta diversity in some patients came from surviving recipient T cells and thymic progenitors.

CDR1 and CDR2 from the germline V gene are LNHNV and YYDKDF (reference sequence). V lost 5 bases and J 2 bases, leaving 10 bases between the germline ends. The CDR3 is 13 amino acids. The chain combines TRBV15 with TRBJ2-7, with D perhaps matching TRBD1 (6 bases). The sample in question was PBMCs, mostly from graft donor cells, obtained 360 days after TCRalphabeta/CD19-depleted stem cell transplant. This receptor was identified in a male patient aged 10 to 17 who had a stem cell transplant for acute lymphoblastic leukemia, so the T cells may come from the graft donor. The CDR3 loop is CATSPGQTYEQYF. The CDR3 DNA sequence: TGTGCCACCAGCCCCGGACAGACCTACGAGCAGTACTTC.